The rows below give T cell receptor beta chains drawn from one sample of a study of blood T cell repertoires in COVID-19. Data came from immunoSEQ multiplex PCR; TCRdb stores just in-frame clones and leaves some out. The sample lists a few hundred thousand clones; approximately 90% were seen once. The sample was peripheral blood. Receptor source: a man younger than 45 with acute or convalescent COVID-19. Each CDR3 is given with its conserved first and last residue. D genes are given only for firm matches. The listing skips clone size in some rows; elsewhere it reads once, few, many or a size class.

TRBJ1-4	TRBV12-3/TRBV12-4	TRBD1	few	TGTGCCAGCAGGAGACAGGGAGAAGAAAAACTGTTTTTT	CASRRQGEEKLFF
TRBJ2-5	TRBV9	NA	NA	TGTGCCAGCACCAGGACACCGTTCGAGACCCAGTACTTC	CASTRTPFETQYF
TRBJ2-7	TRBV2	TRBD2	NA	TGTGCCAGCAGTGCACTTGGGACTAGCGGGGAGAGGTCCTACGAGCAGTACTTC	CASSALGTSGERSYEQYF
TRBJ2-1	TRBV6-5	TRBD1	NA	TGTGCCAGCAGCCGGGACAGGGCTTTGGATGAGCAGTTCTTC	CASSRDRALDEQFF
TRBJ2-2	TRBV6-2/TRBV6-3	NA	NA	TGTGCCAGCAGCCCTATGGGTAGCGGGAACACCGGGGAGCTGTTTTTT	CASSPMGSGNTGELFF
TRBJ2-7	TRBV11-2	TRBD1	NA	TGTGCCAGCAGCTTACGGGACAGGGGCACCTACGAGCAGTACTTC	CASSLRDRGTYEQYF
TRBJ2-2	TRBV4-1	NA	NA	TGCGCCAGCAGCCATGTTTCAACGTCCTCACTAAGGACCGGGGAGCTGTTTTTT	CASSHVSTSSLRTGELFF
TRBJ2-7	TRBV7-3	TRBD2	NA	TGTGCCAGCAGCTTAAGTCCTAGCGGGACCGGAGGGCAGTACTTC	CASSLSPSGTGGQYF
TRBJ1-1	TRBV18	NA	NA	TGTGCCAGCTCACCAGGCCAGAACACTGAAGCTTTCTTT	CASSPGQNTEAFF
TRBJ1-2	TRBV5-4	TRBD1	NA	TGTGCCAGCAGCTTCAGGGGGGCAGCAAACTATGGCTACACCTTC	CASSFRGAANYGYTF
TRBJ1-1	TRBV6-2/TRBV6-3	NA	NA	TGTGCCAGCAGCCTTACCGGTAACACTGAAGCTTTCTTT	CASSLTGNTEAFF
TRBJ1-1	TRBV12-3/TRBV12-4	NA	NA	TGTGCCAGCAGGGGGGGGATGAGGGCTTTCTTT	CASRGGMRAFF
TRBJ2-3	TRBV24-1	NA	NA	TGTGCCACCAGCGGGGACACAGATACGCAGTATTTT	CATSGDTDTQYF
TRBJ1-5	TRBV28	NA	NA	TGTGCCAGCAGTTTAGACATAAGATATAGCAATCAGCCCCAGCATTTT	CASSLDIRYSNQPQHF
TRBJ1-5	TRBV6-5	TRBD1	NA	TGTGCCAGCAGTAGGGGGACAGTTGGGCAGCCCCAGCATTTT	CASSRGTVGQPQHF
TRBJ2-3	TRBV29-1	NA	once	TGCAGCGTTTACGGGGGTAAAGATACGCAGTATTTT	CSVYGGKDTQYF
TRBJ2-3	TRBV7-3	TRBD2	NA	TGTGCCAGCAGCACCGGTCCGACTAGCGGGAGATTTCTGGATACGCAGTATTTT	CASSTGPTSGRFLDTQYF
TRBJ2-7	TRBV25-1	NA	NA	TGTGCCAGCAGTGAACCGGGAAACGAGCAGTACTTC	CASSEPGNEQYF
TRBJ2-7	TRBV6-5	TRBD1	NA	TGTGCCAGTACCGGGACAGGGTACTACGAGCAGTACTTC	CASTGTGYYEQYF
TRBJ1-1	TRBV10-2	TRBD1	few	TGCGCCAGCAGCTTACAGGGGGGGATCACTGAAGCTTTCTTT	CASSLQGGITEAFF
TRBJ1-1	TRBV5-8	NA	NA	TGTGCCAGCAGACTGAGGGATGGGCTCAAAGCTTTCTTT	CASRLRDGLKAFF
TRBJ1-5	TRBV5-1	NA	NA	TGCGCCAGCAGCTTGGGGGAGGGGCCCCAGCATTTT	CASSLGEGPQHF
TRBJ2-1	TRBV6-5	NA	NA	TGTGCCAGCAACAGAACCAGGGACTGGCAGTTCTTC	CASNRTRDWQFF
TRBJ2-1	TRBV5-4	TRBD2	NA	TGTGCCAGCAGACAGTCGACTAGCGGGAGTAATGAGCAGTTCTTC	CASRQSTSGSNEQFF
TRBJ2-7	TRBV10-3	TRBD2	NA	TGTGCCATCAGCCGGACTAGCGGGAACGAGCAGTACTTC	CAISRTSGNEQYF